Described below is a single T cell receptor beta chain sequence and its context. A much larger clone sits a single nucleotide away, making a read error possible. Next came a second PCR, run for roughly 6 to 11 cycles, which used a sample-barcoded 5' primer along with a J-beta primer mix. Using its own MiXCR run on the 5' RACE reads, TCRdb lists one record per CDR3 protein. Among hundreds of thousands of distinct CDR3 sequences, 60% to 80% were seen once, and the ten largest hold around a quarter. This entry comes from a study of blood T cells in healthy people across ages. The CDR3 covers 15 residues. CDR1 is SGHTA and CDR2 is FQGTGA in the germline V gene.

Sequenced input: blood. This chain links TRBV7-3 with TRBJ2-1; 10 bases align to TRBD1. Gene TRBJ2-7 matches the end of the DNA better, so the J call may be wrong. The receptor's source is a man aged 25-45 years in good health. The CDR3 nucleotides are TGTGCCAGCAGCTGGACAGGGGGGTCGTACAATGAGCAGTACTTC. This translates into CASSWTGGSYNEQYF.